Included here is one T cell receptor (beta chain) sequence, with context. The antigen remains undetermined. The record originates from a study of CD8 T cells in Susac syndrome. Study outcomes and limitations: Clonal expansion was not seen in any Susac syndrome CD4+ T cell repertoire.

V lost 6 bases to trimming and J lost 5 bases, with 17 bases between them. This CDR3 region has 14 residues. Reverse transcription of 0.5 to 1 ug RNA was performed with random hexamers. One entry per CDR3 protein, called by TCRdb with MiXCR from the immunoSEQ multiplex PCR reads. The sample includes roughly 150,000 distinct CDR3 sequences, 85% to 95% of them seen just once. Sequenced sample: CD4+ T cells from PBMCs. This clonotype was sampled from a human donor with Susac syndrome. The chain has TRBV12-3 or TRBV12-4 and TRBJ2-7, with D perhaps TRBD1 or TRBD2 (7 bases each). The CDR3, as DNA: TGTGCCAGCAGCCCAGGGGGGGCGCGGGACGAGCAGTACTTC. Translated: CASSPGGARDEQYF.